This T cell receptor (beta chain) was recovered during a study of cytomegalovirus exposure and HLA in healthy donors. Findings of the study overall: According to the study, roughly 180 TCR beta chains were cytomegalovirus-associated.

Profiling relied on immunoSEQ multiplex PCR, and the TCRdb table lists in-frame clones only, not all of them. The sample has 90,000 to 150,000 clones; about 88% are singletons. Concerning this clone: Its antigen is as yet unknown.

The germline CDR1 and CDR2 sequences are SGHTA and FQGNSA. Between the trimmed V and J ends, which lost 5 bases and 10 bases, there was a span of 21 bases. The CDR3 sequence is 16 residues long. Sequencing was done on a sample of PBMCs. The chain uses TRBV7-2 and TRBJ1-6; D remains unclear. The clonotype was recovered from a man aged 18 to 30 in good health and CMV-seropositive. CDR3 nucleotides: TGTGCCAGCAGCGCCGCGGGCCGGGCCGGAGGGTCACCCCTCCACTTT. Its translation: CASSAAGRAGGSPLHF. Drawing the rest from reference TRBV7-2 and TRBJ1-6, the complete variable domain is GAGVSQSPSNKVTEKGKDVELRCDPISGHTALYWYRQSLGQGLEFLIYFQGNSAPDKSGLPSDRFSAERTGGSVSTLTIQRTQQEDSAVYLCASSAAGRAGGSPLHFGNGTRLTVT.